This record concerns one TCR beta chain sequence. The assay was immunoSEQ multiplex PCR, and TCRdb's table has in-frame clones only and misses some. This table holds a few hundred thousand clones, about nine tenths found once. The record originates from a study of blood T cell repertoires in COVID-19. Per the germline V gene, CDR1 is KGHSH and CDR2 is LQKENI. The CDR3 has 13 residues. The V end lost 5 bases, the J end lost 1 base, and 8 bases lay between the germline ends. Source material: PBMCs or T cells enriched from blood (not recorded which). This TCR derives from a man aged 25 to 45 who had recovered from COVID-19. The rearrangement uses TRBV18 and TRBJ1-1; tentative D call: TRBD1 (6 bases). The CDR3 nucleotides read TGTGCCAGCTCAAGACAGGAGAACACTGAAGCTTTCTTT. As protein: CASSRQENTEAFF. Looking up the rest from reference TRBV18 and TRBJ1-1 gives the full variable domain: NAGVMQNPRHLVRRRGQEARLRCSPMKGHSHVYWYRQLPEEGLKFMVYLQKENIIDESGMPKERFSAEFPKEGPSILRIQQVVRGDSAAYFCASSRQENTEAFFGQGTRLTVV.